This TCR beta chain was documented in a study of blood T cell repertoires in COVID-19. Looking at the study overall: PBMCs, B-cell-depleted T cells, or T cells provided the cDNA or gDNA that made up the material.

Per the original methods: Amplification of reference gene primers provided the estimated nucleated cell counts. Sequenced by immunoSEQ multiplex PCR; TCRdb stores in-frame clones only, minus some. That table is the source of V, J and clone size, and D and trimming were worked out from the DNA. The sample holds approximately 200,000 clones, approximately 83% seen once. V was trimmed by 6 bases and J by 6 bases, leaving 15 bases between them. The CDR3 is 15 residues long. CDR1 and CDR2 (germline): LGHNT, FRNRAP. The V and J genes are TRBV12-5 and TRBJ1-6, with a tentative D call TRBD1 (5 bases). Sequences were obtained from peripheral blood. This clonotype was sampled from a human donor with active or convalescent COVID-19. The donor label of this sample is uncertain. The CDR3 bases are TGTGCTAGTGGGGCCCTTGGGGCCGGTAATTCACCCCTCCACTTT. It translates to CASGALGAGNSPLHF.